Shown below are 18 T cell receptor beta chains from a single sample sequenced in a study of shared clonotypes between healthy human individuals. The protocol was immunoSEQ multiplex PCR, while the TCRdb copy is restricted to in-frame clones and leaves out a portion. The table lists some 2,500,000 clones, 80% to 95% of them singletons. The sequencing input was naive CD4+ T cells from PBMCs. Subset reported: CD45RA+ positively selected. Receptors were obtained from a man aged 18 to 29 in good health. Some clones in this sample may be carry-over from other donors' samples.

The V call is TRBV6-1, the J call TRBJ2-7; D possibly corresponds to TRBD2 (6 bases). Looked up from germline, CDR1 is MNHNS and CDR2 is SASEGT. The V and J ends lost 3 bases and 8 bases respectively, with 17 bases between them. CDR3 length: 14 residues. CDR3 sequence reads: CASSDQGLYQKQYF. CDR3 DNA sequence: TGTGCCAGCAGTGATCAGGGACTCTACCAAAAGCAGTACTTC.

The J gene is TRBJ2-1, the V gene TRBV11-2; D assignment may be TRBD1 or TRBD2 (5 bases each). The germline CDR1 and CDR2 sequences are SGHAT and FQNNGV. This CDR3 is built from 14 residues. V was shortened by 5 bases and J by 7 bases, with 15 bases between the two germline ends. The CDR3 here is CASSRGTTGNEQFF. The CDR3, as DNA: TGTGCCAGCAGCCGAGGGACCACGGGGAATGAGCAGTTCTTC. Complete variable domain (other parts from reference TRBV11-2 and TRBJ2-1): EAGVAQSPRYKIIEKRQSVAFWCNPISGHATLYWYQQILGQGPKLLIQFQNNGVVDDSQLPKDRFSAERLKGVDSTLKIQPAKLEDSAVYLCASSRGTTGNEQFFGPGTRLTVL.

V is TRBV7-2 and J is TRBJ1-5, with 10 nucleotides matching TRBD1. V dropped 5 bases and J dropped 6; count of bases not matched to a gene: 7. CDR1 SGHTA and CDR2 FQGNSA come from the germline V gene. This CDR3 is 15 amino acids long. The CDR3 DNA reads as TGTGCCAGCAGCCCCCGACAGGGGGCCCGTCAGCCCCAGCATTTT. Its protein is CASSPRQGARQPQHF. The variable domain in full, completed from reference TRBV7-2 and TRBJ1-5, reads GAGVSQSPSNKVTEKGKDVELRCDPISGHTALYWYRQSLGQGLEFLIYFQGNSAPDKSGLPSDRFSAERTGGSVSTLTIQRTQQEDSAVYLCASSPRQGARQPQHFGDGTRLSIL.

The V call is TRBV6-5, the J call TRBJ1-4, with a possible D match to TRBD1 (5 bases). The V gene's germline CDR1 is MNHEY and CDR2 SVGAGI. V was trimmed by 4 bases and J by 0 bases, leaving 6 bases between them. The length of the CDR3 is 14 residues. For the CDR3, the DNA is TGTGCCAGCAGTTCGACAGCAACTAATGAAAAACTGTTTTTT. Its protein is CASSSTATNEKLFF.

V and J are TRBV14 and TRBJ2-2; D not certain. Germline CDR1 is SGHDN and CDR2 is FVKESK. Trimming left V 4 bases short and J 4 bases short, with 13 bases between. This CDR3 spans 15 amino acids. The CDR3 sequence: CASSPTRYFTGELFF. The DNA for the CDR3 is TGTGCCAGCAGCCCTACCCGTTACTTCACCGGGGAGCTGTTTTTT.

V and J are TRBV7-3 and TRBJ2-1; TRBD2 aligns across 14 bases. The CDR3 loop spans 17 amino acids. After removal of 0 bases from V and 7 bases from J, the junction contained 5 bases not matched to a gene. Germline CDR1 is SGHTA and CDR2 is FQGTGA. Here the CDR3 reads CASSLTPWTSGRNEQFF. The CDR3 bases are TGTGCCAGCAGCTTAACGCCGTGGACTAGCGGGAGGAATGAGCAGTTCTTC. Combining the CDR3 with reference TRBV7-3 and TRBJ2-1 gives the whole variable domain GAGVSQTPSNKVTEKGKYVELRCDPISGHTALYWYRQSLGQGPEFLIYFQGTGAADDSGLPNDRFFAVRPEGSVSTLKIQRTERGDSAVYLCASSLTPWTSGRNEQFFGPGTRLTVL.

A remark on this clone: One end of the junction fails to match germline, which may point to a read error. The V gene is TRBV7-6, the J gene TRBJ2-1; TRBD2 matches 11 bases. The CDR3 runs to 14 residues. From germline, CDR1 is SGHVS and CDR2 FNYEAQ. CDR3 protein: CASTLAGGENEQFF. DNA of the CDR3: TGTGCCAGCACCTTAGCGGGAGGGGAAAATGAGCAGTTCTTC. The whole variable domain, remainder taken from reference TRBV7-6 and TRBJ2-1, is GAGVSQSPRYKVTKRGQDVALRCDPISGHVSLYWYRQALGQGPEFLTYFNYEAQQDKSGLPNDRFSAERPEGSISTLTIQRTEQRDSAMYRCASTLAGGENEQFFGPGTRLTVL.

This chain connects TRBV25-1 to TRBJ2-2; no clear D. This CDR3 contains 14 residues. Trimming pared 2 bases from V and 8 bases from J, leaving 12 bases between. The germline gives CDR1 MGHDK, CDR2 SYGVNS. The CDR3 is CASSEGSRVGELFF. CDR3 DNA sequence: TGTGCCAGCAGTGAAGGTAGTCGTGTGGGGGAGCTGTTTTTT.

The gene calls are TRBV5-4 and TRBJ1-3; D gene ambiguous. Germline V lookup: CDR1 SGHNT, CDR2 YYREEE (reference sequence). CDR3 size: 16 residues. Trimming stripped 0 bases from V and 1 base from J, with 11 bases between. The CDR3 here is CASSLGQRSSGNTIYF. CDR3 DNA sequence: TGTGCCAGCAGCTTGGGGCAGCGATCTTCTGGAAACACCATATATTTT.

J is TRBJ2-1 and V is TRBV7-9; D remains ambiguous. Trimming removed 5 bases at V and 7 bases at J, with 15 bases between. CDR1 is SEHNR and CDR2 is FQNEAQ in the germline V gene (reference sequence). The CDR3 totals 14 residues. In nucleotides, the CDR3 is TGTGCCAGCAGCCTCCGGTCCTGGGATAATGAGCAGTTCTTC. Amino acid sequence: CASSLRSWDNEQFF.

The chain couples TRBV2 to TRBJ1-1; TRBD1 might be the D (5 bases). V gave up 3 bases and J gave up 5 bases, with 10 bases separating them. The V gene's germline CDR1 is SNHLY and CDR2 FYNNEI. The CDR3 spans 13 residues. The CDR3 DNA is TGTGCCAGCAGTGACAACAGGAATACTGAAGCTTTCTTT. Its protein product is CASSDNRNTEAFF.

The chain couples TRBV28 to TRBJ1-5; D uncertain. The CDR3 length is 20 residues. The V and J ends lost 1 base and 3 bases respectively, with 25 bases between them. Germline V CDR1 and CDR2: MDHEN, SYDVKM. CDR3 residues: CASSLSFYPTGGGLNQPQHF. DNA for the CDR3: TGTGCCAGCAGTTTATCATTTTATCCGACGGGAGGAGGACTCAATCAGCCCCAGCATTTT.

The chain is built from TRBV19 and TRBJ2-1; D is undetermined. Germline CDR1 reads LNHDA; CDR2 reads SQIVND (reference sequence). V was trimmed by 1 base and J by 10 bases, leaving 14 bases between them. The CDR3 is made up of 14 amino acids. CDR3 coding DNA: TGTGCCAGTAGTATAGGCCGCCCTGTGGGAGAGCAGTTCTTC. The encoded protein is CASSIGRPVGEQFF.

On this clone itself: The sample carries other DNA sequences with the same CDR3. The chain carries TRBV2 and TRBJ2-3; 7 bases align to TRBD2. V lost 4 bases, J lost 3 bases, and 1 base stayed unmatched. The CDR3 is 13 amino acids. Germline lookup yields CDR1 SNHLY and CDR2 FYNNEI. CDR3 DNA: TGTGCCAGCAGTGTGGGGGGGACAGATACGCAGTATTTT. Its protein is CASSVGGTDTQYF.

The chain is built from TRBV7-2 and TRBJ2-5; 11 bases fit TRBD2. The junction had 9 bases not matched to a gene; V was cut back by 8 bases and J by 4 bases. CDR3 size: 15 residues. Germline V gives CDR1 SGHTA, CDR2 FQGNSA. CDR3 protein: CASRQGLAGGETQYF. DNA of the CDR3: TGTGCCAGCCGCCAGGGGCTAGCGGGAGGAGAGACCCAGTACTTC. Filled out from reference TRBV7-2 and TRBJ2-5, the complete variable domain reads GAGVSQSPSNKVTEKGKDVELRCDPISGHTALYWYRQSLGQGLEFLIYFQGNSAPDKSGLPSDRFSAERTGGSVSTLTIQRTQQEDSAVYLCASRQGLAGGETQYFGPGTRLLVL.

This clone was counted a single time. The V gene is TRBV28, the J gene TRBJ1-2, with D possibly being TRBD1 (5 bases). With 2 bases removed from V and 4 bases from J, the gap between germline ends came to 20 bases. Germline-derived CDR1 and CDR2 are MDHEN and SYDVKM. This CDR3 contains 17 residues. The CDR3 is CASSLPGSGRALYGYTF. The CDR3 DNA reads TGTGCCAGCAGTTTACCCGGTTCAGGGAGGGCCCTCTATGGCTACACCTTC.

The chain employs TRBV6-5 and TRBJ2-5; 7 nucleotides agree with TRBD1. V was pared by 2 bases and J by 2 bases, with 2 bases of the junction left unmatched. Germline CDR1 and CDR2: MNHEY and SVGAGI. The CDR3 extends over 14 amino acids. The CDR3 DNA follows: TGTGCCAGCAGTTACGGCAGGGGGCAAGAGACCCAGTACTTC. Its translation: CASSYGRGQETQYF.

On this clone itself: Other DNA sequences in this specimen translate into the identical CDR3. The chain is built from TRBV18 and TRBJ1-4; 8 nucleotides align to TRBD1. With 1 base clipped from V and 2 bases from J, the junction kept 0 bases outside the gene matches. The CDR3 contains 15 residues. Germline lookup yields CDR1 KGHSH and CDR2 LQKENI. CDR3 residues: CASSPRTGTNEKLFF. The CDR3 DNA follows: TGTGCCAGCTCACCACGGACAGGGACTAATGAAAAACTGTTTTTT. The whole variable domain, remainder taken from reference TRBV18 and TRBJ1-4, is NAGVMQNPRHLVRRRGQEARLRCSPMKGHSHVYWYRQLPEEGLKFMVYLQKENIIDESGMPKERFSAEFPKEGPSILRIQQVVRGDSAAYFCASSPRTGTNEKLFFGSGTQLSVL.